This T cell receptor beta chain was observed in a study of cytomegalovirus exposure and HLA in healthy donors. Trimming pared 6 bases from V and 0 bases from J, leaving 12 bases between. Germline values: CDR1 SQVTM, CDR2 ANQGSEA. This CDR3 is built from 13 residues. Clones were sequenced by immunoSEQ multiplex PCR, and TCRdb holds only the in-frame ones, with some missing. The sample lists 150,000 to 200,000 clones; more than 70% were seen once. Material: PBMCs. The receptor was derived from a woman younger than 35 in good health and CMV-seronegative. The chain uses TRBV29-1 and TRBJ2-7; D is perhaps TRBD2 (5 bases). The CDR3 loop reads CSVRVGSSYEQYF. Here the CDR3 DNA reads TGCAGCGTCCGGGTTGGGAGCTCCTACGAGCAGTACTTC.